This T cell receptor beta chain derives from a study of blood T cell repertoires in COVID-19. Study at large: T cells, B-cell-depleted T cells, or PBMCs provided the cDNA or gDNA that served as material.

Under the authors' procedure: Amplified reference gene primers provided the basis for estimating nucleated cell counts. TCRdb's copy holds only in-frame clones and misses some; the assay was immunoSEQ multiplex PCR. D and trimming were read from the DNA, whereas the V and J calls and clone size are those reported in that table. Among under 200,000 clones listed, about 86% were seen once. Germline V gene sequence: CDR1 GTSNPN, CDR2 SVGIG (reference sequence). The V gene end was trimmed by 7 bases and the J gene end by 2 bases; junction bases not matched to a gene: 3. The CDR3 extends over 13 amino acids. During active infection, Seattle patients enrolled and were then monitored through disease.

This TCR was sampled from a woman aged 60 to 75 with COVID-19, enrolled during active disease. Specimen: peripheral blood. This chain connects TRBV30 to TRBJ2-1; 9 bases match TRBD2. The CDR3 loop reads CAFSSGAYNEQFF. CDR3 DNA sequence: TGTGCCTTCTCTAGCGGGGCCTACAATGAGCAGTTCTTC.